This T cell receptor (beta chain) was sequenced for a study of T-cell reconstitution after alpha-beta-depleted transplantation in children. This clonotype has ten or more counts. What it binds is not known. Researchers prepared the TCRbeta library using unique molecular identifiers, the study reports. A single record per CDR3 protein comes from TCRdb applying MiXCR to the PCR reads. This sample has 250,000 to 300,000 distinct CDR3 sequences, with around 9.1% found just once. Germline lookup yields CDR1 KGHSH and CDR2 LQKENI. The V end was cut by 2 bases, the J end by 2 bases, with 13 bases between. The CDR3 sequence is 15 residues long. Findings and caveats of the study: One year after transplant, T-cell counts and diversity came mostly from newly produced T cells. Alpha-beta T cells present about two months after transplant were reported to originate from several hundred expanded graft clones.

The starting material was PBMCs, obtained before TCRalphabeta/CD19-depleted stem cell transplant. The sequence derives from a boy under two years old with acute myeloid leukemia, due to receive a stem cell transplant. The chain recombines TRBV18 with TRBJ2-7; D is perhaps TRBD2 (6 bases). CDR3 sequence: CASSPGGSGAYEQYF. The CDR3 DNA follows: TGTGCCAGCTCACCAGGGGGTAGCGGAGCCTACGAGCAGTACTTC.